One and the same sample provided the 30 T cell receptor beta chains below, sequenced in a study of cytomegalovirus exposure and HLA in healthy donors. The PCR contained 60 Vbeta and 13 Jbeta primers. Repertoires were generated with immunoSEQ multiplex PCR, while TCRdb's copy carries only in-frame clones and drops some. The top ten hold more than 2% of the sample, which has 150,000 to 200,000 clones, approximately 81% seen once. Sample: PBMCs. These receptors all stem from a man aged 18 to 30 in good health and CMV-seropositive.

The rearrangement joins TRBV5-1 to TRBJ1-2; D perhaps matches TRBD1 (6 bases). This CDR3 spans 15 amino acids. Germline loops: CDR1 SGHRS, CDR2 YFSETQ. With 4 bases removed from V and 7 bases from J, the gap between germline ends came to 20 bases. The CDR3 reads CASSGGDNLQGGYTF. The CDR3 nucleotides read TGCGCCAGCAGCGGGGGGGACAATCTACAGGGTGGCTACACCTTC.

In this sample, this clone turned up a few times. The rearrangement joins TRBV6-1 to TRBJ2-7; TRBD2 might be the D (6 bases). Germline assignment: CDR1 MNHNS and CDR2 SASEGT. This CDR3 has 14 residues. The V end was cut by 6 bases, the J end by 2 bases, with 14 bases between. CDR3 sequence (DNA): TGTGCCAGCAGGGGAGGACCATTAACCTACGAGCAGTACTTC. It specifies CASRGGPLTYEQYF.

The table lists this clone with a count of one. The gene calls are TRBV7-2 and TRBJ2-3, with TRBD2 identical over 8 bases. Germline V CDR1 and CDR2: SGHTA, FQGNSA. The CDR3 runs 16 residues. The trim removed 1 base at V and 4 bases at J, leaving 7 bases unmatched. The CDR3 protein is CASSLGVAGSSDTQYF. The CDR3 DNA follows: TGTGCCAGCAGCTTAGGGGTAGCGGGGAGCTCAGATACGCAGTATTTT.

This clone was seen a few times. The chain employs TRBV6-1 and TRBJ1-2; no firm D call. This CDR3 comprises 15 residues. V lost 6 bases to trimming and J lost 6 bases, with 20 bases between them. Germline V lookup: CDR1 MNHNS, CDR2 SASEGT. Here the CDR3 reads CASRPPSGGKDGYTF. Written as DNA, the CDR3 is TGTGCCAGCAGACCACCCAGTGGCGGAAAAGATGGCTACACCTTC.

As concerns this clone: The germline gene is not matched at one end of the junction; a read error may be the cause. This chain connects TRBV10-3 to TRBJ1-4; TRBD1 agrees at 12 bases. The CDR3 is 15 residues long. Germline V gene data show CDR1 as ENHRY and CDR2 as SYGVKD. The CDR3 sequence is CAISESGQGAEKLFF. Here the CDR3 DNA reads TGTGCCATCAGCGAGTCGGGACAGGGGGCGGAAAAACTGTTTTTT.

This clone has a count of ten or more. V usage is TRBV9 and J usage is TRBJ1-1, with D uncertain. Germline V gene data show CDR1 as SGDLS and CDR2 as YYNGEE. This CDR3 has 13 residues. V gave up 0 bases and J gave up 3 bases, with 6 bases separating them. CDR3: CASSVGAYTEAFF. For the CDR3, the DNA is TGTGCCAGCAGCGTAGGGGCTTACACTGAAGCTTTCTTT.

This sequence joins TRBV5-1 and TRBJ2-7; 7 nucleotides match TRBD1. This CDR3 is 13 amino acids long. V lost 8 bases and J lost 1; bases outside the gene matches: 6. Per germline, CDR1 SGHRS and CDR2 YFSETQ. This CDR3 is CARATGRSYEQYF. The CDR3 nucleotides read TGCGCCAGAGCGACAGGGAGATCCTACGAGCAGTACTTC.

The table lists this clone with a count of one. The chain is built from TRBV19 and TRBJ2-1; D possibly corresponds to TRBD2 (5 bases). Germline assignment: CDR1 LNHDA and CDR2 SQIVND (reference sequence). The CDR3 totals 18 residues. V was trimmed by 3 bases and J by 3 bases, leaving 21 bases between them. CDR3 in amino acids: CASSISGSGSPIYNEQFF. Here the CDR3 DNA reads TGTGCCAGTAGTATTTCTGGGAGCGGTAGCCCCATCTACAATGAGCAGTTCTTC.

The chain is built from TRBV10-3 and TRBJ2-3; 8 bases are a match to TRBD2. The CDR3 is 16 residues long. V was pared by 3 bases and J by 7 bases, with 12 bases of the junction left unmatched. Germline V gene lookup returns CDR1 ENHRY and CDR2 SYGVKD. CDR3 loop: CAISDPLSGGLNTQYF. CDR3 DNA sequence: TGTGCCATCAGTGACCCGTTATCGGGGGGGCTAAATACGCAGTATTTT.

The chain carries TRBV29-1 and TRBJ2-3; D uncertain. This CDR3 contains 15 residues. CDR1 SQVTM and CDR2 ANQGSEA come from the germline V gene. The V end lost 1 base, the J end lost 6 bases, and 17 bases lay between the germline ends. Here the CDR3 reads CSVEVGFMGRDTQYF. Written as DNA, the CDR3 is TGCAGCGTTGAAGTCGGTTTCATGGGCCGGGATACGCAGTATTTT.

This clone was seen a few times. The rearrangement links TRBV29-1 to TRBJ1-2; possibly TRBD1 for D (6 bases). Germline CDR1 and CDR2: SQVTM and ANQGSEA. This CDR3 has 13 amino acids. Trimming shortened V by 3 bases and J by 4 bases, and 12 bases separated the two germline ends. DNA for the CDR3: TGCAGCGTTGAGCCGCAGGGGATCTATGGCTACACCTTC. The encoded protein is CSVEPQGIYGYTF.

The chain's CDR3 is CASSSTLAGGYDNEQFF. The CDR3 coding sequence is TGTGCCAGCAGCTCCACTTTAGCGGGGGGGTATGACAATGAGCAGTTCTTC. The chain joins TRBV11-3 to TRBJ2-1, with 11 bases lining up with TRBD2. The germline gives CDR1 SGHNT, CDR2 YENEEA. The V and J ends lost 4 bases and 5 bases, in that order; junction bases with no gene match: 10. The CDR3 is 17 amino acids. The full variable domain, in which reference TRBV11-3 and TRBJ2-1 provide the parts outside the CDR3, is EAGVVQSPRYKIIEKKQPVAFWCNPISGHNTLYWYLQNLGQGPELLIRYENEEAVDDSQLPKDRFSAERLKGVDSTLKIQPAELGDSAVYLCASSSTLAGGYDNEQFFGPGTRLTVL.

This chain joins TRBV7-8 and TRBJ2-2, with D perhaps TRBD2 (6 bases). The V end was cut by 1 base, the J end by 7 bases, with 16 bases between. Germline V gene sequence: CDR1 SGHVS, CDR2 FQNEAQ. The CDR3 extends over 16 amino acids. This CDR3 reads CASSLGGVRFHGELFF. DNA for the CDR3: TGTGCCAGCAGCTTAGGCGGGGTGAGGTTTCACGGGGAGCTGTTTTTT.

V and J are TRBV7-8 and TRBJ1-6, with 10 bases aligning to TRBD1. V was pared by 4 bases and J by 9 bases, with 9 bases of the junction left unmatched. Germline CDR1 and CDR2: SGHVS and FQNEAQ. The CDR3 length is 16 residues. The CDR3 is CASSWDPDRGSSPLHF. The CDR3 DNA follows: TGTGCCAGCAGCTGGGATCCGGACAGGGGGAGTTCACCCCTCCACTTT.

The rearrangement joins TRBV5-8 to TRBJ2-5; the D gene is possibly TRBD1 (6 bases). Germline V gives CDR1 SGHTS, CDR2 YDEGEE. Trimming took 2 bases from V and 3 from J, leaving 20 bases between them. This CDR3 has 17 amino acids. The CDR3 is CASSFRPPQGPKETQYF. CDR3 coding DNA: TGTGCCAGCAGCTTCCGCCCCCCACAGGGACCAAAAGAGACCCAGTACTTC.

The chain combines TRBV5-6 with TRBJ1-1; TRBD1 is a possible D gene (5 bases). V was cut by 5 bases and J by 1 base, with 12 bases left in between. The CDR3 runs 14 residues. Per the germline V gene, CDR1 is SGHDT and CDR2 is YYEEEE. This CDR3 reads CASSLGGENTEAFF. The CDR3 coding sequence is TGTGCCAGCAGTCTGGGGGGGGAGAACACTGAAGCTTTCTTT.

This chain links TRBV4-1 with TRBJ2-3; 10 bases are shared with TRBD2. V lost 4 bases to trimming and J lost 6 bases; unmatched junction nucleotides: 10. This CDR3 region has 16 residues. Germline values: CDR1 MGHRA, CDR2 YSYEKL. Here the CDR3 reads CASSLERGGTFDTQYF. The CDR3 DNA reads TGCGCCAGCAGCCTCGAGCGGGGGGGTACCTTTGATACGCAGTATTTT.

The sample holds a few counts of this clone. V and J are TRBV7-3 and TRBJ2-1; TRBD1 is a possible D gene (6 bases). The ends were cut back, 2 bases at V and 0 bases at J, with 14 bases in the middle. Germline CDR1 SGHTA, CDR2 FQGTGA. The CDR3 totals 17 residues. The CDR3 region has the DNA TGTGCCAGCAGCTTATCCGAAGGGGGTAGCTCCTACAATGAGCAGTTCTTC. Its translation: CASSLSEGGSSYNEQFF.

The chain has TRBV11-2 and TRBJ2-3; D gene uncertain. The V and J ends lost 1 base and 0 bases respectively, with 5 bases between them. CDR1 is SGHAT, CDR2 FQNNGV, per germline. The CDR3 is made up of 14 amino acids. CDR3 amino acids: CASSLGTSTDTQYF. CDR3 nucleotide sequence: TGTGCCAGCAGCTTAGGAACTAGCACAGATACGCAGTATTTT.

The chain is built from TRBV10-3 and TRBJ1-5; TRBD1 matches 12 bases. The germline gives CDR1 ENHRY, CDR2 SYGVKD. The CDR3 totals 16 residues. The J segment lost 3 bases and the V segment lost 3 bases, leaving 3 bases of the junction unmatched. The CDR3 region has the DNA TGTGCCATCAGTGATGGGACAGGGGGCAACAATCAGCCCCAGCATTTT. This translates into CAISDGTGGNNQPQHF.

The rearrangement uses TRBV11-1 and TRBJ2-2, with D hard to call. V lost 4 bases and J 0 bases, leaving 12 bases between the germline ends. Germline V gene sequence: CDR1 SGHAT, CDR2 FQDESV (reference sequence). The CDR3 covers 16 residues. The CDR3 DNA sequence: TGTGCCAGCAGCTCCCTGGCGGCAGCGAACACCGGGGAGCTGTTTTTT. Amino acids: CASSSLAAANTGELFF. The full variable domain, in which reference TRBV11-1 and TRBJ2-2 provide the parts outside the CDR3, is EAEVAQSPRYKITEKSQAVAFWCDPISGHATLYWYRQILGQGPELLVQFQDESVVDDSQLPKDRFSAERLKGVDSTLKIQPAELGDSAMYLCASSSLAAANTGELFFGEGSRLTVL.

J is TRBJ1-2 and V is TRBV7-2, with 9 bases that match TRBD1. V was clipped by 3 bases and J by 2 bases; unmatched bases: 1. The CDR3 length is 14 residues. Germline V gene lookup returns CDR1 SGHTA and CDR2 FQGNSA. In DNA, the CDR3 is TGTGCCAGCAGCTTCGGGACAGGGAACTATGGCTACACCTTC. Translation: CASSFGTGNYGYTF.

J is TRBJ1-2 and V is TRBV7-9, with D maybe TRBD1 (5 bases). Trimming removed 10 bases from V and 6 bases from J, with 15 bases in between. This CDR3 is 12 amino acids long. Germline CDR1 and CDR2: SEHNR and FQNEAQ (reference sequence). CDR3 residues: CATLKGADGYTF. The CDR3 DNA follows: TGTGCCACCTTAAAAGGGGCTGATGGCTACACCTTC.

This clone was detected once. V gene TRBV5-1 combines with J gene TRBJ2-3; 7 bases are shared with TRBD1. Germline V CDR1 and CDR2: SGHRS, YFSETQ. The CDR3 has 15 residues. The V gene end was trimmed by 1 base and the J gene end by 2 bases; junction bases not matched to a gene: 4. This CDR3 reads CASSLMGQFTDTQYF. The CDR3 region has the DNA TGCGCCAGCAGCTTGATGGGACAGTTCACAGATACGCAGTATTTT.

The chain is built from TRBV29-1 and TRBJ1-4; D is possibly TRBD1 (5 bases). CDR3 length equals 15 residues. The germline gives CDR1 SQVTM, CDR2 ANQGSEA. Deletions cut 4 bases from V and 10 bases from J, with 22 bases between. Written as DNA, the CDR3 is TGCAGCGTTGTGTTTCCCGGCGCCGGCGGGGGAAAACTGTTTTTT. Translating it yields CSVVFPGAGGGKLFF.

The V gene is TRBV7-2, the J gene TRBJ2-7, with 9 positions matching TRBD2. The CDR3 sequence is 15 residues long. Germline V CDR1 and CDR2: SGHTA, FQGNSA. V shed 4 bases and J 2 bases; nucleotides not matched to a gene: 6. CDR3 sequence: CASSSRAGGPYEQYF. The CDR3 DNA reads TGTGCCAGCAGCTCTCGAGCGGGGGGCCCCTACGAGCAGTACTTC.

This chain connects TRBV5-4 to TRBJ1-1; 8 positions agree with TRBD1. V shed 3 bases and J 2 bases; nucleotides not matched to a gene: 9. Germline lookup yields CDR1 SGHNT and CDR2 YYREEE (reference sequence). The CDR3 sequence is 16 residues long. The CDR3 reads CASSYGSSGGNTEAFF. The DNA of the CDR3 is TGTGCCAGCAGCTACGGGTCTTCAGGGGGCAACACTGAAGCTTTCTTT.

This rearrangement joins TRBV9 to TRBJ2-7; TRBD1 is a possible D gene (5 bases). V was cut by 0 bases and J by 1 base, with 8 bases left in between. In germline, CDR1 is SGDLS, CDR2 YYNGEE. CDR3 length: 14 residues. The CDR3 coding sequence is TGTGCCAGCAGCGTAGATCAGGGTTCCTACGAGCAGTACTTC. This codes for CASSVDQGSYEQYF.

The chain is built from TRBV4-2 and TRBJ2-1, with TRBD2 identical over 12 bases. The CDR3 is made up of 16 amino acids. The germline V gene encodes CDR1 LGHNA and CDR2 YNFKEQ. Trimming removed 1 base from V and 5 bases from J; junction bases left unmatched: 3. CDR3 coding DNA: TGTGCCAGCAGCCAAGCGGCTAGCGGGGGGGACAATGAGCAGTTCTTC. The encoded protein is CASSQAASGGDNEQFF.

The chain combines TRBV11-2 with TRBJ2-2, with 9 bases lining up with TRBD2. CDR3 length: 16 amino acids. Trimming at V came to 4 bases and at J to 0 bases, leaving 3 bases not matched to a gene. The germline gives CDR1 SGHAT, CDR2 FQNNGV. Here the CDR3 reads CASSSLAGANTGELFF. In nucleotides, the CDR3 is TGTGCCAGCAGCTCGTTAGCGGGGGCGAACACCGGGGAGCTGTTTTTT.